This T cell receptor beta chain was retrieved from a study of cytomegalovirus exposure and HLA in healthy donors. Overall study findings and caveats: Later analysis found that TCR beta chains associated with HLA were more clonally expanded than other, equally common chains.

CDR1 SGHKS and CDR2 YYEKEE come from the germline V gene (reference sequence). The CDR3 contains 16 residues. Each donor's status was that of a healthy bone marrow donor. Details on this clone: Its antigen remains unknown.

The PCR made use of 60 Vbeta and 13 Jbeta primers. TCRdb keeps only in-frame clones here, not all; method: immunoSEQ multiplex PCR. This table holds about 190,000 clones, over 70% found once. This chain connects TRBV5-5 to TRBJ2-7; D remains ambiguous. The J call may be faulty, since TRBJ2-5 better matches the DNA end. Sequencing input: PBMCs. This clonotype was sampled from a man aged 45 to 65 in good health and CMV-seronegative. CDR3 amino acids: CASSFDPVQNLETQYF. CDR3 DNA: TGTGCCAGCAGCTTCGACCCGGTACAAAATTTGGAGACCCAGTACTTC.